A single sample is the source of the 25 T cell receptor beta chains below, sequenced in a study of blood T cell repertoires in COVID-19. Repertoires were generated with immunoSEQ multiplex PCR, while TCRdb's copy carries only in-frame clones and drops some. The sample holds roughly 140,000 clones, 65% to 90% seen once. The sequenced sample was peripheral blood. The receptors derive from a man between 50 and 59 years old with acute or convalescent COVID-19.

The chain joins TRBV5-1 to TRBJ2-7, with D unresolved. The length of the CDR3 is 14 residues. Deletions cut 4 bases from V and 3 bases from J, with 14 bases between. CDR1 and CDR2 from the germline V gene are SGHRS and YFSETQ. CDR3 coding DNA: TGCGCCAGCAGCCTCCAACCAGGCTTCTACGAGCAGTACTTC. It is translated as CASSLQPGFYEQYF.

The J gene is TRBJ1-1, the V gene TRBV7-3; tentative D call: TRBD1 (5 bases). The germline V and J ends were trimmed by 1 base and 5 bases, with 14 bases remaining between them. In germline, CDR1 is SGHTA, CDR2 FQGTGA. This CDR3 region has 15 residues. CDR3 sequence: CASSLNPTRGTEAFF. The CDR3 nucleotides are TGTGCCAGCAGCTTAAACCCAACCCGGGGGACTGAAGCTTTCTTT.

The genes are TRBV7-9 and TRBJ1-6; no firm D call. The CDR3 is 12 residues long. V was clipped by 10 bases and J by 7 bases, with 11 bases between them. Germline V CDR1 and CDR2: SEHNR, FQNEAQ (reference sequence). The CDR3 protein is CATAAANSPLHF. DNA for the CDR3: TGTGCCACCGCGGCAGCCAATTCACCCCTCCACTTT.

This chain uses TRBV15 with TRBJ1-1; D call uncertain. The V gene lost 2 bases and the J gene lost 0 bases, with 13 bases spanning the gap. CDR3 size: 16 residues. CDR1 and CDR2 (germline): LNHNV, YYDKDF (reference sequence). The CDR3 DNA is TGTGCCACCAGCAGAAAACCCAAGCTCCTGAACACTGAAGCTTTCTTT. This gives the protein CATSRKPKLLNTEAFF.

Details on this clone: Other nucleotide sequences from this sample produce the same CDR3. The V gene is TRBV7-8, the J gene TRBJ2-5, with TRBD2 matching over 9 bases. V lost 7 bases and J lost 4; bases outside the gene matches: 19. CDR3 length: 18 amino acids. Germline V CDR1 and CDR2: SGHVS, FQNEAQ. For the CDR3, the DNA is TGTGCCAGCACCCTCGGGGCGGGGGGGCTGGGCCCTGGAGAGACCCAGTACTTC. It specifies CASTLGAGGLGPGETQYF.

V usage is TRBV30 and J usage is TRBJ2-3; D might be TRBD2 (5 bases). The CDR3 consists of 13 residues. Looked up from germline, CDR1 is GTSNPN and CDR2 is SVGIG (reference sequence). The ends were cut back, 2 bases at V and 1 base at J, with 7 bases in the middle. CDR3 residues: CAWSYSGTDTQYF. The CDR3 bases are TGTGCCTGGAGTTATAGCGGCACAGATACGCAGTATTTT. The variable domain in full, with the rest retrieved from reference TRBV30 and TRBJ2-3, is SQTIHQWPATLVQPVGSPLSLECTVEGTSNPNLYWYRQAAGRGLQLLFYSVGIGQISSEVPQNLSASRPQDRQFILSSKKLLLSDSGFYLCAWSYSGTDTQYFGPGTRLTVL.

The gene calls are TRBV18 and TRBJ1-5; maybe TRBD1 (5 bases). This CDR3 comprises 15 residues. Germline assignment: CDR1 KGHSH and CDR2 LQKENI. Trimming stripped 2 bases from V and 7 bases from J, with 15 bases between. CDR3 DNA sequence: TGTGCCAGCTCACCAGGAGCAGGGAAAATCCAGCCCCAGCATTTT. Protein sequence: CASSPGAGKIQPQHF.

DNA of the CDR3: TGTGCCATCAGTATGGGACAGGGAAAAATCACTGAAGCTTTCTTT. It translates to CAISMGQGKITEAFF. The chain uses TRBV10-3 and TRBJ1-1, with 9 positions matching TRBD1. With V trimmed by 5 bases and J by 4 bases, 8 bases remained unmatched. Germline V gene lookup returns CDR1 ENHRY and CDR2 SYGVKD. CDR3 length: 15 residues.

Comments on this clone: Other nucleotide sequences from this sample produce the same CDR3. The rearrangement joins TRBV7-9 to TRBJ2-7; D gene uncertain. The V gene's germline CDR1 is SEHNR and CDR2 FQNEAQ (reference sequence). The CDR3 contains 12 residues. V lost 5 bases to trimming and J lost 0 bases, with 5 bases between them. CDR3 loop: CASSPSSYEQYF. CDR3 DNA sequence: TGTGCCAGCAGCCCCTCCTCCTACGAGCAGTACTTC.

This rearrangement joins TRBV12-5 to TRBJ2-6; 7 bases are shared with TRBD1. Trimming removed 0 bases from V and 4 bases from J; junction bases left unmatched: 3. Germline CDR1 is LGHNT and CDR2 is FRNRAP. The CDR3 runs to 16 residues. The CDR3 DNA is TGTGCTAGTGGTTTGGTACAGGGGTCCGGGGCCAACGTCCTGACTTTC. The encoded protein is CASGLVQGSGANVLTF.

The chain carries TRBV11-2 and TRBJ2-1; D might be TRBD2 (5 bases). Germline assignment: CDR1 SGHAT and CDR2 FQNNGV. The CDR3 is 14 residues long. Trimming shortened V by 2 bases and J by 2 bases, and 7 bases separated the two germline ends. CDR3 sequence reads: CASSLHGTYNEQFF. In DNA, the CDR3 is TGTGCCAGCAGCTTACACGGGACCTACAATGAGCAGTTCTTC. The full variable domain, in which reference TRBV11-2 and TRBJ2-1 provide the parts outside the CDR3, is EAGVAQSPRYKIIEKRQSVAFWCNPISGHATLYWYQQILGQGPKLLIQFQNNGVVDDSQLPKDRFSAERLKGVDSTLKIQPAKLEDSAVYLCASSLHGTYNEQFFGPGTRLTVL.

This clone was picked up one time. This chain connects TRBV5-5 to TRBJ2-3; 9 positions match TRBD1. The CDR3 runs to 17 residues. The V segment lost 4 bases and the J segment 6 bases; nucleotides outside the gene matches: 15. Germline loops: CDR1 SGHKS, CDR2 YYEKEE (reference sequence). For the CDR3, the DNA is TGTGCCAGCAGCGCAAACCCGGTTGGACAGGGGAGCGATACGCAGTATTTT. Protein: CASSANPVGQGSDTQYF.

V gene TRBV21-1 combines with J gene TRBJ2-1; the table's D call, TRBD1, was not checked against the DNA. TRBV21-1 is listed as a pseudogene. The CDR3 runs 15 residues. CDR3 sequence: CAPLKMGQGDNEQFF. The CDR3 DNA follows: TGTGCTCCCTTAAAAATGGGGCAGGGCGACAATGAGCAGTTCTTC.

The V gene is TRBV7-2, the J gene TRBJ2-2; 7 bases agree with TRBD2. The CDR3 is 16 amino acids. V shed 5 bases, J shed 2 bases, and the junction held 8 bases outside the gene matches. Per germline, CDR1 SGHTA and CDR2 FQGNSA. The CDR3 reads CASSSTPSGNTGELFF. For the CDR3, the DNA is TGTGCCAGCAGCAGCACTCCTAGCGGCAACACCGGGGAGCTGTTTTTT.

This chain connects TRBV4-1 to TRBJ2-5; 15 bases align to TRBD2. V gave up 5 bases and J gave up 4 bases; unmatched junction bases: 11. The CDR3 has 18 amino acids. Germline V gene data show CDR1 as MGHRA and CDR2 as YSYEKL. DNA for the CDR3: TGCGCCAGCAGCTCCCCGAGGACTAGCGGGGGGGTGTCAGAGACCCAGTACTTC. Its protein is CASSSPRTSGGVSETQYF.

V and J are TRBV5-1 and TRBJ1-1; D might be TRBD1 (5 bases). Germline loops: CDR1 SGHRS, CDR2 YFSETQ. This CDR3 spans 15 amino acids. V was shortened by 6 bases and J by 2 bases, with 17 bases between the two germline ends. The CDR3 DNA reads TGCGCCAGCAACTCTAGGGGTCAACGTAACACTGAAGCTTTCTTT. Its translation is CASNSRGQRNTEAFF.

This rearrangement joins TRBV6-5 to TRBJ1-1; D is unresolved. CDR1 and CDR2 from the germline V gene are MNHEY and SVGAGI. The CDR3 covers 15 residues. V lost 0 bases and J lost 1, with 9 bases in between. The CDR3: CASSYSKAGNTEAFF. CDR3 coding DNA: TGTGCCAGCAGTTACTCGAAGGCGGGGAACACTGAAGCTTTCTTT.

The chain couples TRBV19 to TRBJ1-1, with D hard to call. This CDR3 spans 14 amino acids. The germline V gene has CDR1 LNHDA and CDR2 SQIVND (reference sequence). Trimming shortened V by 3 bases and J by 1 base, and 9 bases separated the two germline ends. CDR3 region: CASSMKLENTEAFF. The DNA for the CDR3 is TGTGCCAGTAGTATGAAGCTAGAGAACACTGAAGCTTTCTTT.

The chain has TRBV28 and TRBJ2-3; D is possibly TRBD1 (6 bases). Germline CDR1 MDHEN, CDR2 SYDVKM. The CDR3 has 14 residues. V was trimmed by 4 bases and J by 5 bases, leaving 13 bases between them. The CDR3 coding sequence is TGTGCCAGCAGTTCCACAGGGCGACGAGATACGCAGTATTTT. Protein sequence: CASSSTGRRDTQYF.

The chain couples TRBV5-4 to TRBJ1-2; no definite D call. The germline V gene has CDR1 SGHNT and CDR2 YYREEE (reference sequence). This CDR3 spans 13 amino acids. V was pared by 1 base and J by 5 bases, with 9 bases between. The CDR3 bases are TGTGCCAGCAGCTTGACACCGCAATATGGCTACACCTTC. Its protein is CASSLTPQYGYTF.

The J gene is TRBJ1-1, the V gene TRBV18; TRBD1 aligns across 7 bases. V shed 5 bases, J shed 3 bases, and the junction held 6 bases outside the gene matches. Germline V gene sequence: CDR1 KGHSH, CDR2 LQKENI. This CDR3 comprises 14 residues. CDR3 DNA sequence: TGTGCCAGCTCAAGTGGACAGGAGGACACTGAAGCTTTCTTT. Protein: CASSSGQEDTEAFF.

This rearrangement joins TRBV12-5 to TRBJ2-5; no reliable D call. The CDR3 is 12 residues long. Between the trimmed V and J ends, which lost 9 bases and 5 bases, there was a span of 13 bases. CDR1 is LGHNT and CDR2 is FRNRAP in the germline V gene. The CDR3 is CASGMSPETQYF. The CDR3 DNA is TGTGCTAGCGGTATGTCCCCGGAGACCCAGTACTTC.

The chain is built from TRBV5-1 and TRBJ2-5; 12 nucleotides agree with TRBD2. The CDR3 extends over 18 amino acids. Germline CDR1 is SGHRS and CDR2 is YFSETQ. J gave up 2 bases and V 0 bases, and 8 bases lay outside the gene matches. This CDR3 is CASSLAASGGAWQETQYF. The DNA for the CDR3 is TGCGCCAGCAGCTTGGCGGCTAGCGGGGGGGCCTGGCAAGAGACCCAGTACTTC.

For the CDR3, the DNA is TGTGCCACCAGGCGGGGAAGTTTTTTCAATGAGCAGTTCTTC. As protein: CATRRGSFFNEQFF. The rearrangement links TRBV27 to TRBJ2-1; a possible D gene is TRBD2 (6 bases). The V and J ends lost 10 bases and 6 bases respectively, with 19 bases between them. This CDR3 spans 14 amino acids. Germline CDR1 is MNHEY and CDR2 is SMNVEV (reference sequence).

This chain connects TRBV11-2 to TRBJ2-7; 8 bases are shared with TRBD1. The CDR3 loop spans 14 amino acids. CDR1 is SGHAT, CDR2 FQNNGV, per germline. After removal of 5 bases from V and 3 bases from J, the junction contained 6 bases not matched to a gene. CDR3 sequence reads: CASSIGQGHYEQYF. CDR3 nucleotides: TGTGCCAGCAGCATCGGACAGGGCCACTACGAGCAGTACTTC.